This T cell receptor (beta chain) was found in a study of T cells in tuberculosis. Overall study context: This South African cohort compared adolescents with or without latent tuberculosis against adults with active tuberculosis. General observations from the study: The TCR-beta difference was not significant; alpha differences partly reflected length. Classification accuracy was approximately 85% (AUROC 0.85 to 0.95) with the GMM-specific repertoire. Active tuberculosis alpha repertoires lay closer to GMM-specific TCRs than controls'.

Trimming took 3 bases from V and 2 from J, leaving 8 bases between them. The length of the CDR3 is 14 residues. In germline, CDR1 is SGHTA, CDR2 FQGNSA. Profiled with immunoSEQ multiplex PCR; TCRdb holds only in-frame clones, not every one. The repertoire holds around 33,000 clones, with 80% to 95% as singletons. This sample's time point: new active TB diagnosis, blood taken before or within 7 days of starting treatment. Comment on this clone: Its specificity is unknown.

The J gene is TRBJ2-1, the V gene TRBV7-2; D call uncertain. The sequence was collected from an adult with tuberculosis. Sequenced material: PBMCs, taken at tuberculosis diagnosis. In DNA form, the CDR3 reads TGTGCCAGCAGCTTCTCAGTCACCTACAATGAGCAGTTCTTC. This translates into CASSFSVTYNEQFF.